This TCR beta chain was recorded in a study of T-cell reconstitution after alpha-beta-depleted transplantation in children. Unique molecular identifiers were built into the TCRbeta library. TCRdb reprocessed the PCR reads via MiXCR and lists one record per CDR3 protein. The data contain roughly 590,000 distinct CDR3 sequences, 15% to 20% of them singletons. V was cut by 5 bases and J by 4 bases, with 17 bases left in between. CDR1 is SGHTA, CDR2 FQGNSA, per germline. The length of the CDR3 is 15 residues. The receptor comes from a human donor who donated a stem cell graft to a child with acute myeloid leukemia. Sequencing was performed on PBMCs from the stem cell graft donor, taken from the stem cell graft. V usage is TRBV7-2 and J usage is TRBJ1-2; D remains unclear. CDR3 protein: CASSPERAAPYGYTF. CDR3 in DNA: TGTGCCAGCAGCCCAGAACGGGCAGCCCCCTATGGCTACACCTTC.